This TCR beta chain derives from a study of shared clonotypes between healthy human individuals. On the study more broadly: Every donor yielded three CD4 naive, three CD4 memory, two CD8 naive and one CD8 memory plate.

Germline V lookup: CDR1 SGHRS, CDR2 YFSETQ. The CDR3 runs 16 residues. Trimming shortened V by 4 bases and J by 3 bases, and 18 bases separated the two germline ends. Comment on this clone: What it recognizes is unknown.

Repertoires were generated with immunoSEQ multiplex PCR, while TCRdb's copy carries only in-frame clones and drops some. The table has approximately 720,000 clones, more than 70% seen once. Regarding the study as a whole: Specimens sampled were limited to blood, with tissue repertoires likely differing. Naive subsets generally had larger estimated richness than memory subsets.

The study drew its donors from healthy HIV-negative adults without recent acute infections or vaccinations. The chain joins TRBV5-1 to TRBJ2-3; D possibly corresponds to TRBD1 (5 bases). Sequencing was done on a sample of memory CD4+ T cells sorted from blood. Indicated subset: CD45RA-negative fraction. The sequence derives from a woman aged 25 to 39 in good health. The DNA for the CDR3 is TGCGCCAGCAGCCCTGGACACCAATCGCAAACAGATACGCAGTATTTT. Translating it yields CASSPGHQSQTDTQYF.